This paragraph reports one T cell receptor beta chain. If patients had autoimmune disease history or systemic immunosuppression, they were excluded. The source of the sample is a study of OX40 agonist ivuxolimab in advanced cancers. On the study more broadly: Each dose-escalation patient presented with hepatocellular carcinoma, melanoma, renal cell or head and neck cancer. The group had a mean age of around 60 years, ranged from about 20 to 80, and was 75% to 85% male.

Germline V lookup: CDR1 LNHNV, CDR2 YYDKDF (reference sequence). This CDR3 region has 16 residues. J lost 7 bases, V lost 5 bases, and 10 bases had no gene match. Assay used: immunoSEQ multiplex PCR; TCRdb lists only in-frame clones, some missing. The table has approximately 13,000 clones, roughly 88% seen once; the top ten hold 35% to 50%. This specimen consisted of CD4+ or CD8+ T cells sorted from blood, obtained in a trial of the OX40 agonist ivuxolimab. V and J are TRBV15 and TRBJ2-2; 10 nucleotides align to TRBD2. The sequence was collected from an adult with an advanced solid tumor such as melanoma, head and neck, liver or kidney cancer. CDR3 sequence reads: CATSRKREGFGGELFF. CDR3 DNA: TGTGCCACCAGCCGCAAGCGGGAGGGCTTCGGCGGGGAGCTGTTTTTT.